The 15 T cell receptor beta chains below were found in one sample sequenced in a study of neoadjuvant anti-PD-1 for oral cavity cancer. Time point defined: after neoadjuvant nivolumab, at surgical resection. Measured with immunoSEQ multiplex PCR; TCRdb has only the in-frame clones, and not every one. Of fewer than 2,500 clones listed, 45% to 75% are singletons. The sequences come from tumor tissue, collected after nivolumab (anti-PD-1) treatment. These receptors came from a person aged 35-79 years with oral cavity squamous cell carcinoma.

In this sample, this clone turned up once. J is TRBJ2-7 and V is TRBV11-2; 12 bases fit TRBD2. Trimming cost V 1 base and J 1 base; bases outside gene matches: 2. The CDR3 spans 16 residues. The germline gives CDR1 SGHAT, CDR2 FQNNGV. The CDR3 DNA is TGTGCCAGCAGCTTAGCGGGGACTAGCGGGTCCTACGAGCAGTACTTC. It translates to CASSLAGTSGSYEQYF. Complete variable domain (other parts from reference TRBV11-2 and TRBJ2-7): EAGVAQSPRYKIIEKRQSVAFWCNPISGHATLYWYQQILGQGPKLLIQFQNNGVVDDSQLPKDRFSAERLKGVDSTLKIQPAKLEDSAVYLCASSLAGTSGSYEQYFGPGTRLTVT.

The chain carries TRBV5-4 and TRBJ2-2, with TRBD2 identical over 15 bases. The junction had 4 bases not matched to a gene; V was cut back by 4 bases and J by 3 bases. The CDR3 covers 17 residues. CDR1 and CDR2 (germline): SGHNT, YYREEE (reference sequence). The CDR3 reads CASSQGLAGGDTGELFF. The CDR3 DNA reads as TGTGCCAGCAGCCAGGGACTAGCGGGGGGAGACACCGGGGAGCTGTTTTTT.

V and J are TRBV7-9 and TRBJ1-5, with TRBD1 as a possible D gene (5 bases). CDR1 is SEHNR, CDR2 FQNEAQ, per germline (reference sequence). Deletions cut 1 base from V and 4 bases from J, with 20 bases between. This CDR3 is built from 18 residues. The CDR3 sequence: CASSLEGGTGTANQPQHF. The CDR3 nucleotides are TGTGCCAGCAGCTTAGAAGGAGGAACCGGGACGGCTAATCAGCCCCAGCATTTT.

The chain carries TRBV18 and TRBJ2-7; D possibly corresponds to TRBD1 (6 bases). The germline CDR1 and CDR2 sequences are KGHSH and LQKENI. The CDR3 contains 14 residues. V dropped 3 bases and J dropped 3 bases, with 12 bases sitting between them. CDR3 sequence reads: CASSPRDTDYEQYF. The CDR3, as DNA: TGTGCCAGCTCACCCCGGGACACCGACTACGAGCAGTACTTC.

This clone appeared a few times. This sequence joins TRBV5-8 and TRBJ1-1, with D maybe TRBD1 (5 bases). The germline gives CDR1 SGHTS, CDR2 YDEGEE. The CDR3 loop spans 12 amino acids. The ends were cut back, 4 bases at V and 7 bases at J, with 11 bases in the middle. The CDR3 DNA follows: TGTGCCAGCAGCAAGGGGTCAGGTGAAGCTTTCTTT. As protein: CASSKGSGEAFF.

The genes are TRBV5-1 and TRBJ2-3; 10 bases are a match to TRBD1. This CDR3 is built from 15 residues. Germline V gene data show CDR1 as SGHRS and CDR2 as YFSETQ. V was pared by 4 bases and J by 1 base, with 3 bases of the junction left unmatched. CDR3 bases: TGCGCCAGCAGCCCCGGACAGGGGGGCACAGATACGCAGTATTTT. This encodes CASSPGQGGTDTQYF.

The CDR3 nucleotides read TGTGCCAGTTCGGGACTACCTTACAATGAGCAGTTCTTC. Amino acids: CASSGLPYNEQFF. The chain has TRBV19 and TRBJ2-1, with 7 positions matching TRBD2. The CDR3 extends over 13 amino acids. Per germline, CDR1 LNHDA and CDR2 SQIVND (reference sequence). V lost 8 bases to trimming and J lost 4 bases; unmatched junction nucleotides: 5.

V usage is TRBV6-5 and J usage is TRBJ1-2; weak D call: TRBD1 (5 bases). The CDR3 contains 12 residues. Trimming pared 7 bases from V and 2 bases from J, leaving 8 bases between. Germline values: CDR1 MNHEY, CDR2 SVGAGI. The CDR3 loop is CASKGENYGYTF. CDR3 sequence (DNA): TGTGCCAGCAAAGGGGAGAACTATGGCTACACCTTC.

This chain joins TRBV5-6 and TRBJ2-3; perhaps TRBD2 as D (7 bases). This CDR3 is 16 amino acids long. Germline V gives CDR1 SGHDT, CDR2 YYEEEE. Deletions cut 2 bases from V and 5 bases from J, with 18 bases between. The CDR3 sequence: CASSLLTRGAGDTQYF. The DNA for the CDR3 is TGTGCCAGCAGCTTATTAACCCGGGGGGCCGGAGATACGCAGTATTTT. Combining the CDR3 with reference TRBV5-6 and TRBJ2-3 gives the whole variable domain DAGVTQSPTHLIKTRGQQVTLRCSPKSGHDTVSWYQQALGQGPQFIFQYYEEEERQRGNFPDRFSGHQFPNYSSELNVNALLLGDSALYLCASSLLTRGAGDTQYFGPGTRLTVL.

This rearrangement joins TRBV11-2 to TRBJ1-2, with D tentatively TRBD1 (6 bases). This CDR3 has 15 amino acids. The V gene lost 7 bases and the J gene lost 4 bases, with 19 bases spanning the gap. Germline V CDR1 and CDR2: SGHAT, FQNNGV. The CDR3 DNA reads TGTGCCAGCACCCCGATCATGGACAGAGGCTATGGCTACACCTTC. Translated, it gives CASTPIMDRGYGYTF.

The chain has TRBV5-5 and TRBJ1-5; D is uncertain. This CDR3 spans 15 amino acids. Germline CDR1 reads SGHKS; CDR2 reads YYEKEE (reference sequence). V gave up 0 bases and J gave up 7 bases, with 14 bases separating them. The CDR3 DNA follows: TGTGCCAGCAGCTTGGAGGCCCAAGCGAGGCAGCCCCAGCATTTT. Its translation: CASSLEAQARQPQHF.

This chain uses TRBV10-3 with TRBJ2-3, with TRBD2 matching 9 bases. CDR1 and CDR2 from the germline V gene are ENHRY and SYGVKD. The CDR3 sequence is 16 residues long. V was clipped by 2 bases and J by 9 bases; unmatched bases: 12. CDR3 sequence: CAISEIAGGLIDTQYF. In nucleotides, the CDR3 is TGTGCCATCAGTGAGATTGCGGGAGGGCTAATCGACACGCAGTATTTT.

The J gene is TRBJ2-1, the V gene TRBV11-2, with TRBD2 matching 7 bases. The CDR3 is made up of 15 amino acids. The germline gives CDR1 SGHAT, CDR2 FQNNGV. V lost 0 bases, J lost 6 bases, and 5 bases stayed unmatched. CDR3 amino acids: CASSLEAGEGNEQFF. The CDR3 DNA follows: TGTGCCAGCAGCTTAGAGGCGGGAGAGGGCAATGAGCAGTTCTTC.

V gene TRBV10-1 combines with J gene TRBJ1-1, with 8 bases matching TRBD1. The CDR3 is 15 amino acids. Losses at the gene ends were 3 bases for V and 5 bases for J; bases not matched to a gene: 8. Germline lookup yields CDR1 WNHNN and CDR2 SYGVQD (reference sequence). The CDR3 here is CASSDSTGARTEAFF. The CDR3 coding sequence is TGCGCCAGCAGTGATTCGACAGGGGCGCGGACTGAAGCTTTCTTT.

This rearrangement joins TRBV10-3 to TRBJ2-3; D is uncertain. Germline CDR1 reads ENHRY; CDR2 reads SYGVKD. Deletions cut 10 bases from V and 2 bases from J, with 10 bases between. The CDR3 consists of 12 residues. The CDR3 DNA sequence: TGTGCCACCACTGGATTCACAGATACGCAGTATTTT. Protein: CATTGFTDTQYF.